This is a list of T cell receptor beta chains from one sample in a study of cytomegalovirus exposure and HLA in healthy donors. Sequencing used immunoSEQ multiplex PCR; TCRdb keeps in-frame clones, though not all of them. The sample totals approximately 110,000 clones. Sequencing was performed on PBMCs. These receptors were obtained from a man aged 40-50 years in good health and CMV-seropositive. Each CDR3 is given with its conserved first and last residue. Each record gives: J gene, V gene, D gene, CDR3 protein, CDR3 DNA. The D gene is left open where the match is weak.

j_gene: TRBJ2-1
v_gene: TRBV11-3
d_gene: TRBD1
CDR3aa: CASSLEPFGTGGFNEQFF
CDR3nt: TGTGCCAGCAGCTTAGAGCCCTTTGGGACAGGGGGTTTTAATGAGCAGTTCTTC

j_gene: TRBJ2-2
v_gene: TRBV6-1
d_gene: .
CDR3aa: CASSNRVTGELFF
CDR3nt: TGTGCCAGCAGTAACAGGGTAACCGGGGAGCTGTTTTTT

j_gene: TRBJ1-2
v_gene: TRBV6-5
d_gene: .
CDR3aa: CASSPQGSYGYTF
CDR3nt: TGCGCCAGCAGCCCCCAGGGCAGCTATGGCTACACCTTC

j_gene: TRBJ2-7
v_gene: TRBV7-2
d_gene: TRBD2
CDR3aa: CASSPGWASGRSYEQYF
CDR3nt: TGTGCCAGCAGCCCCGGGTGGGCTAGCGGGAGGTCCTACGAGCAGTACTTC

j_gene: TRBJ2-2
v_gene: TRBV5-6
d_gene: TRBD2
CDR3aa: CASSPDSGGGPTGELFF
CDR3nt: TGTGCCAGCAGCCCCGATAGCGGGGGCGGGCCGACCGGGGAGCTGTTTTTT

j_gene: TRBJ2-3
v_gene: TRBV19
d_gene: .
CDR3aa: CASIGGGTQYF
CDR3nt: TGTGCCAGTATAGGGGGGGGTACGCAGTATTTT

j_gene: TRBJ2-7
v_gene: TRBV6-1
d_gene: .
CDR3aa: CASSATRGYEQYF
CDR3nt: TGTGCCAGCAGTGCGACTAGGGGCTACGAGCAGTACTTC

j_gene: TRBJ2-5
v_gene: TRBV27
d_gene: TRBD2
CDR3aa: CASSQKAGGRQETQYF
CDR3nt: TGTGCCAGCAGTCAGAAAGCGGGAGGCCGCCAAGAGACCCAGTACTTC

j_gene: TRBJ2-6
v_gene: TRBV6-1
d_gene: TRBD1
CDR3aa: CASSARQGVNSGANVLTF
CDR3nt: TGTGCCAGCAGTGCCAGACAGGGGGTAAACTCTGGGGCCAACGTCCTGACTTTC

j_gene: TRBJ2-3
v_gene: TRBV7-3
d_gene: TRBD2
CDR3aa: CASSLTPIVSGRPDTQYF
CDR3nt: TGTGCCAGCAGCTTAACTCCCATCGTTAGCGGGAGACCAGATACGCAGTATTTT

j_gene: TRBJ1-5
v_gene: TRBV5-6
d_gene: .
CDR3aa: CASSARVGASLNQPQHF
CDR3nt: TGTGCCAGCAGCGCCAGGGTGGGGGCAAGCCTCAATCAGCCCCAGCATTTT

j_gene: TRBJ2-1
v_gene: TRBV11-3
d_gene: .
CDR3aa: CASSPTGSKNNEQFF
CDR3nt: TGTGCCAGCAGCCCTACAGGGTCTAAAAACAATGAGCAGTTCTTC

j_gene: TRBJ1-5
v_gene: TRBV28
d_gene: .
CDR3aa: CASSLQAVRSNQPQHF
CDR3nt: TGTGCCAGCAGTTTGCAGGCAGTTCGTAGCAATCAGCCCCAGCATTTT

j_gene: TRBJ1-2
v_gene: TRBV12-1
d_gene: .
CDR3aa: CASSQRTYRDSNYGYTF
CDR3nt: TGTGCCAGCAGCCAGAGGACCTACCGGGATAGTAACTATGGCTACACCTTC

j_gene: TRBJ1-2
v_gene: TRBV7-6
d_gene: TRBD1
CDR3aa: CASSLGTALGANYGYTF
CDR3nt: TGTGCCAGCAGCTTGGGGACAGCTTTGGGGGCTAACTATGGCTACACCTTC

j_gene: TRBJ2-7
v_gene: TRBV5-1
d_gene: TRBD1
CDR3aa: CASSRTGSSYEQYF
CDR3nt: TGCGCCAGCAGCCGGACAGGGAGCTCCTACGAGCAGTACTTC

j_gene: TRBJ1-1
v_gene: TRBV11-2
d_gene: .
CDR3aa: CASSLPPVGGDRMNTEAFF
CDR3nt: TGTGCCAGCAGCCTCCCCCCGGTAGGGGGTGACCGGATGAACACTGAAGCTTTCTTT

j_gene: TRBJ1-1
v_gene: TRBV10-3
d_gene: .
CDR3aa: CAISPQGSNTEAFF
CDR3nt: TGTGCCATCAGCCCACAGGGATCTAACACTGAAGCTTTCTTT

j_gene: TRBJ2-7
v_gene: TRBV4-1
d_gene: .
CDR3aa: CASSHGDSRPYEQYF
CDR3nt: TGCGCCAGCAGCCACGGCGACAGCCGCCCCTACGAGCAGTACTTC

j_gene: TRBJ2-7
v_gene: TRBV6-4
d_gene: TRBD2
CDR3aa: CASRPLSGRAYEQYF
CDR3nt: TGTGCCAGCAGACCTCTCAGCGGGAGGGCCTACGAGCAGTACTTC

j_gene: TRBJ2-7
v_gene: TRBV6-5
d_gene: TRBD2
CDR3aa: CASSYGTGGSYEQYF
CDR3nt: TGTGCCAGCAGTTATGGGACGGGAGGCTCCTACGAGCAGTACTTC

j_gene: TRBJ2-5
v_gene: TRBV5-4
d_gene: .
CDR3aa: CASSFMSTALEQYF
CDR3nt: TGTGCCAGCAGCTTCATGTCGACAGCCTTAGAGCAGTACTTC